The clone carrying this T cell receptor (beta chain) came up a few times. The assay was immunoSEQ multiplex PCR, and TCRdb's table has in-frame clones only and misses some. Seen here are more than 70,000 clones, about nine tenths observed once, and the top ten hold roughly 1.7%. The CDR3 is 14 amino acids. Germline CDR1 reads GTSNPN; CDR2 reads SVGIG (reference sequence). Germline trimming cut 2 bases from V and 5 bases from J; bases unmatched to any gene: 5. The data belong to a study of T cells after somatic rescue of genetic block. V usage is TRBV30 and J usage is TRBJ2-3; 9 bases align to TRBD2. The sample was peripheral blood mononuclear cells (PBMCs). The clonotype originates from a woman aged 18-29 years. CDR3 nucleotides: TGTGCCTGGAGTCGGGGACTAGCCGTAGATACGCAGTATTTT. Amino acid sequence: CAWSRGLAVDTQYF.